The clone carrying this T cell receptor (beta chain) was found many times. Its cognate antigen is unknown. The data were obtained in a study of T cells after yellow fever vaccination. At the level of the study: Fractions of limited cellularity were prepared by means of SMART-Seq v4 Ultra Low Input. Points from the study as a whole: At under 98% for CD4 and over 80% for CD8, most primary-vaccination clones showed up again after the booster.

Researchers made TCR cDNA using 5'RACE template switching, and this step added a universal primer site and UMIs. TCRdb reanalysed the 5' RACE reads using MiXCR and keeps one entry per CDR3 protein. The sample shows hundreds of thousands of distinct CDR3 sequences, approximately 13% of them seen only once. The germline V and J ends were trimmed by 0 bases and 5 bases, with 6 bases remaining between them. Germline-derived CDR1 and CDR2 are SGDLS and YYNGEE. The CDR3 consists of 12 residues. The source material was PBMCs, sampled on the day of the yellow fever booster vaccination. This chain uses TRBV9 with TRBJ2-7; D gene uncertain. The clonotype originates from a man aged 30 to 45 who received the YFV17D yellow fever vaccine. The CDR3 is CASSVGGDEQYF. The CDR3 region has the DNA TGTGCCAGCAGCGTAGGGGGTGACGAGCAGTACTTC.